This TCR beta chain was sequenced for a study of T cell responses to AZD1222 COVID-19 vaccine. Study-level results: None of the repertoires were sampled until the peak T cell response had passed. Spike-specific TCR breadth and depth rose after two AZD1222 doses. Only 5 or 6 individuals given AZD1222 were seropositive at baseline. Donor demographics were predominantly white British with a female majority; clonal diversity may be underestimated.

Notes on this clone: Its antigen is still unknown.

Sequencing was performed with immunoSEQ multiplex PCR; in TCRdb, only in-frame clones are kept and a portion is missing. The table records around 80,000 clones, 75% to 90% of them present only once. This CDR3 has 13 residues. The germline gives CDR1 MDHEN, CDR2 SYDVKM. Trimming removed 6 bases from V and 9 bases from J, with 15 bases in between. The sequenced sample was peripheral blood, obtained 28 days after the second AZD1222 dose. The chain recombines TRBV28 with TRBJ1-5; D call uncertain. The clonotype comes from an adult who received the AZD1222 COVID-19 vaccine. The CDR3 DNA sequence: TGTGCCAGCAGAATTGTGGATAATGCGCCCCAGCATTTT. Translation gives CASRIVDNAPQHF.